This T cell receptor beta chain appears in the sequencing data of a study of OX40 agonist ivuxolimab in advanced cancers. Some clones are missing from TCRdb's copy, which holds only in-frame ones; the method was immunoSEQ multiplex PCR. The sample has 25,000 to 35,000 clones; 65% to 85% are singletons. Germline V lookup: CDR1 SEHNR, CDR2 FQNEAQ (reference sequence). The CDR3 covers 17 residues. The V and J ends lost 5 bases and 4 bases, in that order; junction bases with no gene match: 14. This clone was counted a single time. The sequence came from an adult with an advanced solid tumor such as melanoma, head and neck, liver or kidney cancer. The chain couples TRBV7-9 to TRBJ2-7; 10 bases are a match to TRBD2. Sequenced here: CD4+ or CD8+ T cells sorted from blood, sampled in a trial of the OX40 agonist ivuxolimab. CDR3 in amino acids: CASSPGGLAGVQYEQYF. CDR3 nucleotides: TGTGCCAGCAGCCCAGGCGGTCTAGCGGGAGTACAGTACGAGCAGTACTTC. The complete variable domain, with remaining parts taken from reference TRBV7-9 and TRBJ2-7, reads DTGVSQNPRHKITKRGQNVTFRCDPISEHNRLYWYRQTLGQGPEFLTYFQNEAQLEKSRLLSDRFSAERPKGSFSTLEIQRTEQGDSAMYLCASSPGGLAGVQYEQYFGPGTRLTVT.